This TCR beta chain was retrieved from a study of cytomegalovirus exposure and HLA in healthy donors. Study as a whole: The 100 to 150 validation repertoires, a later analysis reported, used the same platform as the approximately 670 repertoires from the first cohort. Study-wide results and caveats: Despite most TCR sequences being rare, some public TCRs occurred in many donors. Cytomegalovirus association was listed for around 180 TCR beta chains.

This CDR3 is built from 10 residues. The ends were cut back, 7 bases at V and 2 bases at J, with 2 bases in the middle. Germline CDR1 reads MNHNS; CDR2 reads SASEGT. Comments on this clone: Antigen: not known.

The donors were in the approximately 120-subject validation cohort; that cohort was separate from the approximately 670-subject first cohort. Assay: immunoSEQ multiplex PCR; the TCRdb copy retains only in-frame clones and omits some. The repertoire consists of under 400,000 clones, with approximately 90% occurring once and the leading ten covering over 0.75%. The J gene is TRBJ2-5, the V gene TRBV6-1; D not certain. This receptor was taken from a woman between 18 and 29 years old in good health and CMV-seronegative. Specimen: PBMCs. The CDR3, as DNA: TGTGCCAGCACTCAAGAGACCCAGTACTTC. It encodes CASTQETQYF.